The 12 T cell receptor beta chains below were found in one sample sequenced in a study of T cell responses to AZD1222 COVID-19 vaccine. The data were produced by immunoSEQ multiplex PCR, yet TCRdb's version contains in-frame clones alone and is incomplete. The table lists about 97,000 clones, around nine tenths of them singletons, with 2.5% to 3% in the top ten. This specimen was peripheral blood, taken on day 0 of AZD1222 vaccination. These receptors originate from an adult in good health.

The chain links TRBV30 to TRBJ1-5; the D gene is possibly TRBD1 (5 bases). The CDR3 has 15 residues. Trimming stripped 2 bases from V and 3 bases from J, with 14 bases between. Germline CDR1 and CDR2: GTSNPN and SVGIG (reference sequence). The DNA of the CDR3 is TGTGCCTGGAGTATGGGGGGACTTATCAATCAGCCCCAGCATTTT. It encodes CAWSMGGLINQPQHF.

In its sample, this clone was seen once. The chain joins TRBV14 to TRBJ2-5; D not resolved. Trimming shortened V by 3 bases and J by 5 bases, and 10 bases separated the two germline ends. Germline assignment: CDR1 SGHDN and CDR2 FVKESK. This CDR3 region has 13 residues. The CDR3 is CASSHILQETQYF. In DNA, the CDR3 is TGTGCCAGCAGCCACATACTCCAGGAGACCCAGTACTTC.

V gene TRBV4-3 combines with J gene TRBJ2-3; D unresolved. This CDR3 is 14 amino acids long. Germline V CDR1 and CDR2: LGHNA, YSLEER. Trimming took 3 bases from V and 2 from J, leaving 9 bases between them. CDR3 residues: CASSHDEATDTQYF. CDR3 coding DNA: TGCGCCAGCAGCCACGACGAAGCCACAGATACGCAGTATTTT.

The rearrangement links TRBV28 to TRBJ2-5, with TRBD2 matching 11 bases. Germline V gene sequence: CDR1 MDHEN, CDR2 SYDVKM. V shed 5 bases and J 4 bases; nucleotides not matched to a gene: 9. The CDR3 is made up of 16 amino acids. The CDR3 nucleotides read TGTGCCAGCAGTCTAGATCTAGCGGGGGGTTTAGAGACCCAGTACTTC. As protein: CASSLDLAGGLETQYF.

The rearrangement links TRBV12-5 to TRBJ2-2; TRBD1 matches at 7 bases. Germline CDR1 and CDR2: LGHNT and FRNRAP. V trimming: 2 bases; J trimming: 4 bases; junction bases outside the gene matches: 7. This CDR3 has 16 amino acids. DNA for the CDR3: TGTGCTAGTGGTTTGCCAGACAGGGTTGGCACCGGGGAGCTGTTTTTT. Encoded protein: CASGLPDRVGTGELFF.

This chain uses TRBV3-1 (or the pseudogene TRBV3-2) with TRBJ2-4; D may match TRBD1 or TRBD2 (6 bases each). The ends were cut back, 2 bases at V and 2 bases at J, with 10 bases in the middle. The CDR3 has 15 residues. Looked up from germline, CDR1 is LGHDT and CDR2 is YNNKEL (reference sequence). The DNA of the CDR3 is TGTGCCAGCAGCCAAAAGGGGGGTACCAAAAACATTCAGTACTTC. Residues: CASSQKGGTKNIQYF.

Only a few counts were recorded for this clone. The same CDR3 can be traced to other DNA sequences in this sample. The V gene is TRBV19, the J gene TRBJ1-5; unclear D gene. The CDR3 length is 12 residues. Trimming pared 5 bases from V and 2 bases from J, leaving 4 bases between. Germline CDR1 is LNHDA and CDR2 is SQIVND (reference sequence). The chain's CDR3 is CASSLRNQPQHF. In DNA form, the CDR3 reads TGTGCCAGTAGTCTACGCAATCAGCCCCAGCATTTT.

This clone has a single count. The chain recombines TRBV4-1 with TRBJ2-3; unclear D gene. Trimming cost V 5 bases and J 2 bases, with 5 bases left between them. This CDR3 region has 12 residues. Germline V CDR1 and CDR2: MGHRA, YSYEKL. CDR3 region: CASSSTTDTQYF. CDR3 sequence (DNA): TGCGCCAGCAGCTCCACCACAGATACGCAGTATTTT.

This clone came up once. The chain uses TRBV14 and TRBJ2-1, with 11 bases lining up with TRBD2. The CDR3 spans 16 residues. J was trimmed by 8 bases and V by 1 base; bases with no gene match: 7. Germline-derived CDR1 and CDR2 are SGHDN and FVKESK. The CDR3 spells CASSQGTLAGVHEQFF. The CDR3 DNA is TGTGCCAGCAGCCAAGGGACACTAGCGGGGGTCCATGAGCAGTTCTTC.

The CDR3 DNA reads as TGTGCCAGCAGCTTAAGGGACAGCCGATATGGCTACACCTTC. Translation gives CASSLRDSRYGYTF. The rearrangement links TRBV7-2 to TRBJ1-2; 7 bases are shared with TRBD1. This CDR3 is 14 amino acids long. V was clipped by 2 bases and J by 5 bases; unmatched bases: 5. The germline gives CDR1 SGHTA, CDR2 FQGNSA.

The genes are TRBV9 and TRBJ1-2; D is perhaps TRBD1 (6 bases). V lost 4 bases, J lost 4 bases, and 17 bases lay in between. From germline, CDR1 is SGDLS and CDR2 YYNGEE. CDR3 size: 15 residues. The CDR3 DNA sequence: TGTGCCAGCAGCCCCAACCCGGGGGCCACCTATGGCTACACCTTC. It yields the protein CASSPNPGATYGYTF.

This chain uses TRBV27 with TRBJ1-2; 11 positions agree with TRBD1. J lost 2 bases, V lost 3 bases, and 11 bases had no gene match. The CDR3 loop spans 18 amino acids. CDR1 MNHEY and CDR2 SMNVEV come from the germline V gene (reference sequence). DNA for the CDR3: TGTGCCAGCAGTTTCTCAAATATCGGGACAGGGGGAAACTATGGCTACACCTTC. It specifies CASSFSNIGTGGNYGYTF.